This T cell receptor beta chain was sequenced in a study of technical replicates of blood from four donors. Profiling relied on immunoSEQ multiplex PCR, and the TCRdb table lists in-frame clones only, not all of them. The sample shows about 79,000 clones, about 90% of them seen only once. This TCR derives from a human donor in good health. Some clones in this sample may be carry-over from other donors' samples. Sequencing input: T cells isolated from PBMCs.

This chain's CDR3 is CASSQGNYGYTF. CDR3 bases: TGTGCCAGCAGTCAGGGAAACTATGGCTACACCTTC. The chain employs TRBV28 and TRBJ1-2; D might be TRBD1 (5 bases). This CDR3 has 12 residues. The germline V gene has CDR1 MDHEN and CDR2 SYDVKM. The V end was cut by 5 bases, the J end by 2 bases, with 6 bases between.